The sequence of this TCR beta chain was determined in a study of CD8 T cells in ankylosing spondylitis. Broader study findings: It appeared that ankylosing spondylitis blood was characterized by a TCR beta motif of fewer than ten highly homologous variants. Within matched ankylosing spondylitis synovial fluid, disease-linked clones were reportedly significantly enriched. CD8+ disease-linked clones were present at relatively low frequencies in blood.

Libraries for TCR beta were made by quantitative 5'-RACE with molecular barcodes. MiXCR, applied by TCRdb to the 5' RACE reads, yields one record per CDR3 protein. The sample records 26,000 or so distinct CDR3 sequences, 7.9% being singletons. This clonotype was recorded a few times. As yet, its antigen is unknown. The CDR3 extends over 16 amino acids. Material for sequencing was blood. This sequence originates from a male donor with ankylosing spondylitis or in good health (not recorded which). This chain links TRBV21-1 with TRBJ1-5; the DNA was not compared with TRBD1, the D call given in the table. TRBV21-1 is reported as a pseudogene. CDR3 nucleotide sequence: TGTGCCAGCAGCATCGGGACAGGGGGCTTTAGTCAGCCCCAGCATTTT. Protein sequence: CASSIGTGGFSQPQHF.